Listed below are T cell receptor beta chains from one sample, sequenced in a study of blood T cells in healthy people across ages. MiXCR, run by TCRdb on the 5' RACE reads, gives a single entry per CDR3 protein. Of about 780,000 distinct CDR3 sequences in the sample, about 47% are singletons; the top ten hold approximately 18%. The sequenced sample consisted of blood. The receptors originated from an elderly man in good health. The CDR3 runs from the conserved cysteine through the conserved F or W. D genes are given only for firm matches. The listing skips clone size in some rows; elsewhere it reads once, few, many or a size class.

J	size	D	V	length	DNA	CDR3
TRBJ2-1	few	.	TRBV20-1	12	TGCAGTGCTAGAGTTCCGGGACGTGAGCAGTTCTTC	CSARVPGREQFF
TRBJ1-2	.	.	TRBV2	11	TGTGCCAGCAGGGAGGGCTACCGCTACACCTTC	CASREGYRYTF
TRBJ1-4	.	.	TRBV29-1	12	TGCAGCGGAAGTGGGGGTAATGAAAAACTGTTTTTT	CSGSGGNEKLFF
TRBJ2-4	few	TRBD2	TRBV20-1	15	TGCAGTGCTAGAGATCGGGCGGGAGTAGGAAACATTCAGTACTTC	CSARDRAGVGNIQYF
TRBJ1-6	few	.	TRBV4-2	17	TGTGCCAGCAGCCAAGAGGAGTGGAGCTCCTATAATTCACCCCTCCACTTT	CASSQEEWSSYNSPLHF
TRBJ2-4	few	.	TRBV29-1	12	TGCGGCGTTTGGGGGCCAGGGGACATTCAGTACTTC	CGVWGPGDIQYF
TRBJ1-4	.	.	TRBV29-1	13	TGCAGCGTTGAAGAGCAGGGTTATGAAAAACTGTTTTTT	CSVEEQGYEKLFF
TRBJ1-2	.	.	TRBV6-6	14	TGTGCCAGCACCGAATCGACAATTAACTATGGCTACACCTTC	CASTESTINYGYTF
TRBJ2-1	.	.	TRBV11-3	13	TGTGCCAGCAGCTTAGATAATTCGGGAGTGAAGTTCTTC	CASSLDNSGVKFF
TRBJ2-1	.	TRBD1	TRBV20-1	13	TGCAGTCCGACCCGGGACAGGGTCAATGGGCAGTTCTTC	CSPTRDRVNGQFF
TRBJ2-7	.	TRBD1	TRBV6-6	14	TGTGCCAGCAGTCCCCTGGGACAGCTAAGCGAGCAGTACTTC	CASSPLGQLSEQYF
TRBJ2-2	.	.	TRBV28	13	TGTGCCAGCAGTTTAGAGGTGCCCGGGGAGCTGTTTTTT	CASSLEVPGELFF
TRBJ1-6	few	.	TRBV4-2	15	TGTGCCAGCAGCCAAGAAAAGGGGGAAAATTCACCCCTCCACTTT	CASSQEKGENSPLHF